Listed below are T cell receptor beta chains from one sample, sequenced in a study of response to subunit inactivated influenza vaccine. MiXCR, applied by TCRdb to the RT-PCR reads, yields one record per CDR3 protein. The sample has a few hundred thousand distinct CDR3 sequences, 20% to 25% seen once. The sample in question was PBMCs from blood, obtained about 20 months after vaccination. These receptor sequences come from a man aged 45 to 75 who received an inactivated influenza vaccine. The CDR3 runs from the conserved cysteine through the conserved F or W. Fields, in order: CDR3 length, V gene, D gene, J gene, clone size, CDR3 DNA, CDR3 protein. A D gene is named only where the DNA matches it firmly. Size is omitted from some rows. Given values are once, few, many or a class for expanded clones.

>14|TRBV29-1|-|TRBJ1-1|few
TGCAGCGCCCGACCCCGCCTCTTGAACACTGAAGCTTTCTTT
CSARPRLLNTEAFF
>16|TRBV20-1|-|TRBJ2-1|-
TGCAGTGCTAGTCCACTCGACAGTTCAGCCTACAATGAGCAGTTCTTC
CSASPLDSSAYNEQFF
>14|TRBV4-1|TRBD1|TRBJ2-3|-
TGCGCCAGCAGACCGACAGGGCCGGAAGATACGCAGTATTTT
CASRPTGPEDTQYF
>14|TRBV5-1|-|TRBJ2-5|many
TGCGCCAGCAGCTTGGCCGGGACGGGGGAGACCCAGTACTTC
CASSLAGTGETQYF
>14|TRBV7-2|-|TRBJ2-5|-
TGTGCCAGCAGCTTTGGTATTAGGGTGGAGACCCAGTACTTC
CASSFGIRVETQYF
>15|TRBV12-3/TRBV12-4|-|TRBJ2-1|few
TGTGCCAGCAGTTCATACGCTTGGGTTATGGGTGAGCAGTTCTTC
CASSSYAWVMGEQFF
>11|TRBV20-1|TRBD2|TRBJ2-1|-
TGCAGTGCTAGTAGGCTAGCGGAGCAGTTCTTT
CSASRLAEQFF
>15|TRBV3-1|TRBD2|TRBJ2-3|few
TGTGCCAGCAGCCCTAGCGGCATAGCGTCAGATACGCAGTATTTT
CASSPSGIASDTQYF
>14|TRBV30|TRBD2|TRBJ2-3|-
TGTGCCTGGAAGCAGCGGGGGGGCCAAGATACGCAGTATTTT
CAWKQRGGQDTQYF
>14|TRBV19|TRBD1|TRBJ1-3|-
TGTGCCAGTAGTACAGGGGGCCCTGGAAACACCATATATTTT
CASSTGGPGNTIYF
>18|TRBV23-1|-|TRBJ1-1|few
TGCGCCAGCAGTCAATCGTGTGGACGCCCAAGGTCGGACACTGAAGCTTTCTTT
CASSQSCGRPRSDTEAFF
>15|TRBV7-8|TRBD1|TRBJ1-3|-
TGTGCCAGCAGCATACAGGGGGCGCGGGGAAACACCATATATTTT
CASSIQGARGNTIYF
>13|TRBV5-1|-|TRBJ1-1|-
TGCGCCAGCAGCCCCGACAAGAACACTGAAGCTTTCTTT
CASSPDKNTEAFF
>14|TRBV20-1|-|TRBJ1-5|-
TGCAGTGCTAGAGATCTTCAGGACCGGGGGCCCCAGCATTTT
CSARDLQDRGPQHF
>16|TRBV20-1|TRBD2|TRBJ2-3|-
TGCAGTGCTCCCCCTGGGACTAGCGGGGGTGCAGATACGCAGTATTTT
CSAPPGTSGGADTQYF
>15|TRBV21-1|-|TRBJ2-7|-
TGTGCCAGCAGCCAAGAAGGCAGGGGATACTACGAGCAGTACTTC
CASSQEGRGYYEQYF
>16|TRBV11-3|TRBD2|TRBJ2-1|few
TGTGCCAGCAGCTTAGGGGGTAGCGGGCTCTACAATGAGCAGTTCTTC
CASSLGGSGLYNEQFF
>19|TRBV7-3|TRBD2|TRBJ2-3|few
TGTGCCAGCAGCTTAATAGGGTATTCTGCGGGAGGGAGAACAGATACGCAGTATTTT
CASSLIGYSAGGRTDTQYF
>14|TRBV5-4|TRBD1|TRBJ1-1|-
TGTGCCAGCAGCCCCTCGGGGACAGACACTGAAGCTTTCTTT
CASSPSGTDTEAFF
>16|TRBV7-6|-|TRBJ1-1|many
TGTGCCAGCAGCTTAAGGTCTGGTCAGGGGAACACTGAAGCTTTCTTT
CASSLRSGQGNTEAFF
>18|TRBV6-2/TRBV6-3|-|TRBJ1-2|many
TGTGCCAGCAGTTACCCCTACAGGACTAGTTCGCTCGGCTATGGCTACACCTTC
CASSYPYRTSSLGYGYTF
>17|TRBV28|-|TRBJ1-6|-
TGTGCCAGCAGTTTCATATGGGGCAGGAGGGATAATTCACCCCTCCACTTT
CASSFIWGRRDNSPLHF
>17|TRBV4-3|TRBD2|TRBJ2-2|many
TGCGCCAGCAGCCAAGAGTTCAGAGCGGGAGCGAACGGGGAGCTGTTTTTT
CASSQEFRAGANGELFF
>15|TRBV7-9|-|TRBJ2-1|once
TGTGCCAGCAGCTTAGTAGGGAAGGGTCTCAATGAGCAGTTCTTC
CASSLVGKGLNEQFF
>15|TRBV5-1|-|TRBJ2-3|few
TGCGCCAGCAGCTTGGGGGGCCGAAACACAGATACGCAGTATTTT
CASSLGGRNTDTQYF
>14|TRBV14|-|TRBJ2-5|-
TGTGCCAGCAGCGCAAGCTGGGGGGAAGAGACCCAGTACTTC
CASSASWGEETQYF
>13|TRBV10-3|-|TRBJ1-1|-
TGTGCCATCAGTGCTGGGACGAACACTGAAGCTTTCTTT
CAISAGTNTEAFF
>16|TRBV4-3|-|TRBJ2-1|-
TGCGCCAGCAGCCAAGTTGGATTAGGGGGGCTATATGAGCAGTTCTTC
CASSQVGLGGLYEQFF
>15|TRBV7-3|TRBD1|TRBJ2-5|-
TGTGCCAGCAGCTTAATCCCAGGGGGCCAGGAGACCCAGTACTTC
CASSLIPGGQETQYF
>14|TRBV19|-|TRBJ1-6|-
TGTGCCACGACCCCAGACAAAACAAATTCACCCCTCCACTTT
CATTPDKTNSPLHF
>16|TRBV10-2|-|TRBJ1-2|many
TGCGCCAGCAGTGAGAGGCCAAGCGGGATTACAGGGGGCTACACCTTC
CASSERPSGITGGYTF
>16|TRBV27|TRBD1|TRBJ2-7|many
TGTGCCAGCAGTTTCCGACCGGGACAGGGGGGGTACGAGCAGTACTTC
CASSFRPGQGGYEQYF
>14|TRBV15|-|TRBJ1-5|many
TGTGCCACCAGCAGGGACATCCCCAGTCAGCCCCAGCATTTT
CATSRDIPSQPQHF